Presented here are 22 T cell receptor beta chains from one specimen sequenced in a study of glioma-infiltrating T cells. Amplification of TCR alpha and beta CDR3 regions from RNA used iRepertoire nested multiplex PCR. TCRdb reprocessed the multiplex PCR reads via MiXCR and lists one record per CDR3 protein. This sample yields some 85,000 distinct CDR3 sequences, of which about 25% are seen a single time; approximately 6.7% belongs to the top ten. The sequenced material came from glioma tissue, nonneoplastic brain tissue, or PBMCs (not recorded which). The source is a human donor with low-grade glioma or glioblastoma, undergoing nonglioma brain surgery, or in good health (not recorded which).

The chain recombines TRBV5-4 with TRBJ1-2, with TRBD1 as a possible D gene (5 bases). V gave up 8 bases and J gave up 2 bases, with 19 bases separating them. The CDR3 is made up of 15 amino acids. Germline CDR1 reads SGHNT; CDR2 reads YYREEE (reference sequence). The DNA of the CDR3 is TGTGCCAGTACCCCCGTCCAGGGAGGAAACTATGGCTACACCTTC. Encoded protein: CASTPVQGGNYGYTF.

This clonotype has just one count. A read error may explain this, as a much larger clone is one base away. The chain uses TRBV3-1 and TRBJ1-1; maybe TRBD1 (5 bases). This CDR3 contains 12 residues. The germline V gene encodes CDR1 LGHDT and CDR2 YNNKEL (reference sequence). The CDR3 DNA reads as TGTGCCGGCAGCCAAGGACAAATTGAAGCTTTCTTT. Translating it yields CAGSQGQIEAFF. The full variable domain, completed using reference TRBV3-1 and TRBJ1-1, is DTAVSQTPKYLVTQMGNDKSIKCEQNLGHDTMYWYKQDSKKFLKIMFSYNNKELIINETVPNRFSPKSPDKAHLNLHINSLELGDSAVYFCAGSQGQIEAFFGQGTRLTVV.

The gene calls are TRBV12-3 or TRBV12-4 and TRBJ1-1; tentatively, D is TRBD1 (6 bases). Deletions cut 1 base from V and 1 base from J, with 13 bases between. The length of the CDR3 is 16 residues. The CDR3 DNA reads as TGTGCCAGCAGTTTAGGACAGGCGGCTAGGAACACTGAAGCTTTCTTT. It codes for CASSLGQAARNTEAFF.

This clonotype occurred a few times. This chain joins TRBV7-8 and TRBJ2-7; 9 nucleotides line up with TRBD1. V lost 5 bases to trimming and J lost 3 bases; unmatched junction nucleotides: 8. Germline CDR1 SGHVS, CDR2 FQNEAQ. This CDR3 contains 15 residues. The CDR3 region is CASSLILTGGYEQYF. CDR3 in DNA: TGTGCCAGCAGCCTGATACTGACAGGGGGCTACGAGCAGTACTTC.

This clonotype was picked up many times. The chain joins TRBV12-3 or TRBV12-4 to TRBJ1-6, with 8 bases fitting TRBD1. CDR3 length: 13 residues. With V trimmed by 7 bases and J by 10 bases, 6 bases remained unmatched. CDR3 in amino acids: CASNGQGKSPLHF. The DNA of the CDR3 is TGTGCCAGCAACGGACAGGGCAAGTCACCCCTCCACTTT.

Many counts were recorded for this clonotype. The V gene is TRBV20-1, the J gene TRBJ2-7; 11 bases agree with TRBD2. The J segment lost 5 bases and the V segment lost 6 bases, leaving 15 bases of the junction unmatched. The CDR3 contains 16 residues. CDR1 DFQATT and CDR2 SNEGSKA come from the germline V gene (reference sequence). The chain's CDR3 is CSAPGQLAGVNHEQYF. Written as DNA, the CDR3 is TGCAGTGCGCCAGGACAACTAGCGGGAGTTAATCACGAGCAGTACTTC.

CDR3 in DNA: TGTGCCAGCAGCCAATACTCTGGCTCCTACGAGCAGTACTTC. It specifies CASSQYSGSYEQYF. The chain joins TRBV5-6 to TRBJ2-7, with no clear D. Trimming removed 4 bases at V and 0 bases at J, with 11 bases between. This CDR3 region has 14 residues. Germline lookup yields CDR1 SGHDT and CDR2 YYEEEE. The whole variable domain, remainder taken from reference TRBV5-6 and TRBJ2-7, is DAGVTQSPTHLIKTRGQQVTLRCSPKSGHDTVSWYQQALGQGPQFIFQYYEEEERQRGNFPDRFSGHQFPNYSSELNVNALLLGDSALYLCASSQYSGSYEQYFGPGTRLTVT.

At least ten counts were recorded for this clonotype. The chain uses TRBV7-2 and TRBJ2-3, with a weak D call TRBD2 (6 bases). V shed 1 base and J shed 4 bases, with 6 bases lying between them. The germline gives CDR1 SGHTA, CDR2 FQGNSA. This CDR3 region has 13 residues. CDR3 sequence (DNA): TGTGCCAGCAGCTTAGGGAGGGCAGATACGCAGTATTTT. It is translated as CASSLGRADTQYF.

The chain joins TRBV7-6 to TRBJ2-5; 7 nucleotides align to TRBD2. The V segment lost 5 bases and the J segment 4 bases; nucleotides outside the gene matches: 7. This CDR3 is built from 14 residues. From germline, CDR1 is SGHVS and CDR2 FNYEAQ. In DNA form, the CDR3 reads TGTGCCAGCAGCCCGCTGTCTAGCGGAGAGACCCAGTACTTC. It specifies CASSPLSSGETQYF.

This clonotype appeared many times. The chain joins TRBV3-1 to TRBJ2-1; D is uncertain. Per germline, CDR1 LGHDT and CDR2 YNNKEL (reference sequence). The CDR3 covers 12 residues. V was shortened by 6 bases and J by 8 bases, with 11 bases between the two germline ends. The chain's CDR3 is CASRQNGYEQFF. The CDR3 nucleotides read TGTGCCAGCAGGCAGAACGGGTATGAGCAGTTCTTC.

This clonotype has more than one count but fewer than ten. The V gene is TRBV5-4, the J gene TRBJ1-1; a weak D match, TRBD1 (5 bases). Trimming cost V 3 bases and J 0 bases, with 9 bases left between them. Germline CDR1 is SGHNT and CDR2 is YYREEE (reference sequence). The CDR3 is made up of 14 amino acids. The CDR3 spells CASSSRQMNTEAFF. Written as DNA, the CDR3 is TGTGCCAGCAGCTCCCGACAGATGAACACTGAAGCTTTCTTT.

This clonotype was counted a few times. V usage is TRBV7-9 and J usage is TRBJ2-7; D not certain. With 1 base removed from V and 2 bases from J, the gap between germline ends came to 9 bases. Germline CDR1 and CDR2: SEHNR and FQNEAQ (reference sequence). The CDR3 totals 14 residues. The CDR3 sequence: CASSLVGGPYEQYF. The CDR3 DNA reads TGTGCCAGCAGCTTAGTGGGTGGGCCCTACGAGCAGTACTTC.

The sample holds many counts of this clonotype. The V gene is TRBV24-1, the J gene TRBJ2-3, with 7 bases aligning to TRBD1. Germline lookup yields CDR1 KGHDR and CDR2 SFDVKD. There are 17 residues in the CDR3. The junction had 8 bases not matched to a gene; V was cut back by 3 bases and J by 0 bases. CDR3 in DNA: TGTGCCACCAGTGATCCCCACAGGGGCGATAGCACAGATACGCAGTATTTT. It specifies CATSDPHRGDSTDTQYF.

This clonotype has ten or more counts. The chain combines TRBV2 with TRBJ1-3, with 7 bases that match TRBD1. CDR3 length: 14 amino acids. Germline V gene data show CDR1 as SNHLY and CDR2 as FYNNEI. The junction had 4 bases not matched to a gene; V was cut back by 6 bases and J by 2 bases. The CDR3 here is CASRTGNTGNTIYF. The CDR3 region has the DNA TGTGCCAGCAGGACAGGGAACACTGGAAACACCATATATTTT.

This clonotype was detected ten times or more. This chain joins TRBV20-1 and TRBJ1-1; unclear D gene. The CDR3 contains 13 residues. V lost 1 base and J 2 bases, leaving 8 bases between the germline ends. Per germline, CDR1 DFQATT and CDR2 SNEGSKA (reference sequence). Written as DNA, the CDR3 is TGCAGTGCTAGAGGGGAGGTAAACACTGAAGCTTTCTTT. It translates to CSARGEVNTEAFF.

This clonotype was seen ten or more times. The chain combines TRBV3-1 with TRBJ2-3, with D uncertain. Trimming cost V 4 bases and J 5 bases, with 10 bases left between them. Germline loops: CDR1 LGHDT, CDR2 YNNKEL (reference sequence). The CDR3 extends over 13 amino acids. The CDR3 DNA sequence: TGTGCCAGCAGCCCCCAAGCAGTAGATACGCAGTATTTT. Translation gives CASSPQAVDTQYF.

The chain employs TRBV18 and TRBJ2-5; no reliable D call. The CDR3 runs to 13 residues. The V end was cut by 5 bases, the J end by 5 bases, with 12 bases between. Per germline, CDR1 KGHSH and CDR2 LQKENI. CDR3 loop: CASSTLRTETQYF. CDR3 nucleotide sequence: TGTGCCAGCTCAACCCTAAGAACCGAGACCCAGTACTTC. The entire variable domain, with the rest obtained from reference TRBV18 and TRBJ2-5, is as follows: NAGVMQNPRHLVRRRGQEARLRCSPMKGHSHVYWYRQLPEEGLKFMVYLQKENIIDESGMPKERFSAEFPKEGPSILRIQQVVRGDSAAYFCASSTLRTETQYFGPGTRLLVL.

In its sample, this clonotype was seen many times. The chain uses TRBV6-1 and TRBJ2-3; tentatively, D is TRBD1 (5 bases). Deletions cut 7 bases from V and 4 bases from J, with 15 bases between. The CDR3 has 14 residues. CDR1 is MNHNS and CDR2 is SASEGT in the germline V gene. The DNA of the CDR3 is TGTGCCAGCACCCAGGGCGGATTTTCAGATACGCAGTATTTT. Amino acid sequence: CASTQGGFSDTQYF.

With regard to this clonotype: One junction end disagrees with the germline gene, perhaps due to a read error. The chain recombines TRBV3-1 with TRBJ1-3; D unclear. The CDR3 contains 13 residues. Germline V lookup: CDR1 LGHDT, CDR2 YNNKEL (reference sequence). CDR3 nucleotides: TGTGCCAGCAGCCAGCCAGCTGGAAATACCATATATTTT. It is translated as CASSQPAGNTIYF.

As regards this clonotype: A much bigger clone sits one base away, suggesting this may be a read error. The V gene is TRBV29-1, the J gene TRBJ1-2; 10 bases map to TRBD1. The CDR3 sequence is 18 residues long. The germline V gene encodes CDR1 SQVTM and CDR2 ANQGSEA. Trimming at V came to 6 bases and at J to 4 bases, leaving 20 bases not matched to a gene. CDR3 in DNA: TGCAGCGTGTGGGCCCACGGGACAGGGGAGAGGGTCCGCTATGGCTACACCTTC. Its protein is CSVWAHGTGERVRYGYTF.

At least ten counts were recorded for this clonotype. V gene TRBV4-1 combines with J gene TRBJ2-5, with D possibly being TRBD2 (5 bases). Trimming pared 4 bases from V and 2 bases from J, leaving 11 bases between. Germline V lookup: CDR1 MGHRA, CDR2 YSYEKL. CDR3 size: 14 residues. The CDR3 DNA reads TGCGCCAGCAGCCCCCAGACTAAACAAGAGACCCAGTACTTC. Protein sequence: CASSPQTKQETQYF.

This clonotype was seen repeatedly, ten times or more. The gene calls are TRBV27 and TRBJ2-7; 8 bases align to TRBD1. V trimming: 10 bases; J trimming: 6 bases; junction bases outside the gene matches: 8. The germline V gene encodes CDR1 MNHEY and CDR2 SMNVEV (reference sequence). The CDR3 extends over 12 amino acids. CDR3 sequence: CATRTGFGEQYF. Written as DNA, the CDR3 is TGTGCCACCCGGACAGGGTTCGGCGAGCAGTACTTC.